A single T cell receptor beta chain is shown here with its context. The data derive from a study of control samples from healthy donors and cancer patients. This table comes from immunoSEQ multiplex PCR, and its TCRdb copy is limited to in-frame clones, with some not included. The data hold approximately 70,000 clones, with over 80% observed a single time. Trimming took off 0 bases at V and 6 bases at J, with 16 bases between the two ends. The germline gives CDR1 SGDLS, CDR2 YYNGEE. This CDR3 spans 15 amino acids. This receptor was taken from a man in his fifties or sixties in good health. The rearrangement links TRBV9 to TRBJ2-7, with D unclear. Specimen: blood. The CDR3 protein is CASSVAVDSMGEQYF. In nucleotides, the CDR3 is TGTGCCAGCAGCGTAGCGGTTGACTCGATGGGCGAGCAGTACTTC.